Reported below is one T cell receptor beta chain. This entry is derived from a study of blood T cell repertoires in COVID-19. Study-level information: Specimens from acute and convalescent COVID-19 originated in the United States, Italy and Spain. The analysed material was cDNA or gDNA that came from T cells, B-cell-depleted T cells, or PBMCs.

Study processing details: Quantification of nucleated cells was approximated via reference gene primer amplification. The method was immunoSEQ multiplex PCR; TCRdb's version includes in-frame clones alone and lacks a portion of them. V and J calls plus clone size are reproduced from that table; the DNA served to infer D and trimming. Of around 78,000 clones in the sample, roughly 85% were seen once. This CDR3 comprises 14 residues. V gave up 4 bases and J gave up 1 base, with 8 bases separating them. CDR1 and CDR2 from the germline V gene are SGHRS and YFSETQ. This sequence originates from a man aged 50 to 59 with active or convalescent COVID-19. The sequencing sample was made of peripheral blood. The chain has TRBV5-1 and TRBJ2-2; the D gene is possibly TRBD1 (6 bases). Written as DNA, the CDR3 is TGCGCCAGCAGCCTGACAGGGAACACCGGGGAGCTGTTTTTT. It encodes CASSLTGNTGELFF.